One sample yielded the 6 T cell receptor beta chains listed below, sequenced in a study of blood T cell repertoires in COVID-19. Some clones are missing from TCRdb's copy, which holds only in-frame ones; the method was immunoSEQ multiplex PCR. The data hold about 160,000 clones, with 86% observed a single time. What was sequenced was peripheral blood. The receptors here all came from a woman aged 70 to 79 with acute or convalescent COVID-19.

This rearrangement joins TRBV27 to TRBJ1-2, with D tentatively TRBD1 (6 bases). Trimming cost V 1 base and J 3 bases, with 12 bases left between them. The germline gives CDR1 MNHEY, CDR2 SMNVEV (reference sequence). CDR3 size: 15 residues. CDR3 coding DNA: TGTGCCAGCAGTTTATGGGGGGGCCATGACTATGGCTACACCTTC. This encodes CASSLWGGHDYGYTF.

The chain couples TRBV7-2 to TRBJ1-1; D call uncertain. The CDR3 consists of 16 residues. CDR1 is SGHTA, CDR2 FQGNSA, per germline. V was shortened by 1 base and J by 0 bases, with 12 bases between the two germline ends. CDR3 DNA: TGTGCCAGCAGCTTAGTAACCTCGGTAATGAACACTGAAGCTTTCTTT. Its translation: CASSLVTSVMNTEAFF.

The chain joins TRBV28 to TRBJ1-5, with 8 bases identical to TRBD1. The CDR3 runs 13 residues. In germline, CDR1 is MDHEN, CDR2 SYDVKM. V lost 8 bases, J lost 4 bases, and 4 bases stayed unmatched. The CDR3 DNA sequence: TGTGCCAGCCATGGGGACAGGAATCAGCCCCAGCATTTT. Amino acid sequence: CASHGDRNQPQHF.

As regards this clone: The same CDR3 can be traced to other DNA sequences in this sample. This chain joins TRBV28 and TRBJ2-6; D perhaps matches TRBD2 (7 bases). This CDR3 region has 16 residues. V lost 3 bases and J lost 4, with 13 bases in between. Germline CDR1 is MDHEN and CDR2 is SYDVKM. The CDR3 reads CASSFIGGAGANVLTF. The DNA for the CDR3 is TGTGCCAGCAGTTTTATAGGGGGGGCGGGGGCCAACGTCCTGACTTTC.

V usage is TRBV9 and J usage is TRBJ1-3, with D unclear. CDR3 length equals 15 residues. Trimming removed 4 bases from V and 4 bases from J, with 15 bases in between. Germline V gene sequence: CDR1 SGDLS, CDR2 YYNGEE. DNA of the CDR3: TGTGCCAGCAGCCCGACCGACACTGGAGGAAACACCATATATTTT. Protein sequence: CASSPTDTGGNTIYF.

The rearrangement joins TRBV11-3 to TRBJ2-2, with 7 positions matching TRBD1. The CDR3 has 15 residues. J was trimmed by 6 bases and V by 0 bases; bases with no gene match: 4. The V gene's germline CDR1 is SGHNT and CDR2 YENEEA. The CDR3 DNA reads as TGTGCCAGCAGCTTAGAAAGGGGGCCGGCCGGGGAGCTGTTTTTT. Translating gives CASSLERGPAGELFF.